Listed below are T cell receptor beta chains from one sample, sequenced in a study of blood T cell repertoires in COVID-19. Repertoires were generated with immunoSEQ multiplex PCR, while TCRdb's copy carries only in-frame clones and drops some. The table shows around 140,000 clones, with about four fifths occurring only once. Sequences were obtained from peripheral blood. Receptor source: a man in his 70s who had recovered from COVID-19. Both conserved end residues are part of each CDR3. The order of the fields is D gene, J gene, clone size, V gene, CDR3 protein, CDR3 DNA. The D gene is left open where the match is weak. Clone size is not always given. Where it is, it says once, few, many or a class for expanded clones.

d_gene: .
j_gene: TRBJ1-3
abundance: .
v_gene: TRBV4-1
CDR3aa: CASSHLLGNTIYF
CDR3nt: TGCGCCAGCAGCCATCTACTTGGAAACACCATATATTTT

d_gene: .
j_gene: TRBJ2-7
abundance: .
v_gene: TRBV30
CDR3aa: CAWSLPPGEQYF
CDR3nt: TGTGCCTGGAGCCTTCCTCCGGGCGAGCAGTACTTC

d_gene: .
j_gene: TRBJ1-1
abundance: few
v_gene: TRBV6-6
CDR3aa: CASNSKGAGYTEAFF
CDR3nt: TGTGCCAGCAACTCAAAGGGAGCGGGGTACACTGAAGCTTTCTTT

d_gene: TRBD2
j_gene: TRBJ2-1
abundance: .
v_gene: TRBV5-5
CDR3aa: CASSFEASGPFSLYNEQFF
CDR3nt: TGTGCCAGCAGCTTCGAGGCTAGCGGGCCCTTTTCTCTCTACAATGAGCAGTTCTTC

d_gene: TRBD1
j_gene: TRBJ2-7
abundance: .
v_gene: TRBV6-5
CDR3aa: CASSLVGQATYEQYF
CDR3nt: TGTGCCAGCAGTCTCGTGGGACAGGCGACCTACGAGCAGTACTTC

d_gene: .
j_gene: TRBJ2-3
abundance: .
v_gene: TRBV14
CDR3aa: CASLLIGESPTDTQYF
CDR3nt: TGTGCCAGCCTCCTTATCGGGGAGTCCCCCACAGATACGCAGTATTTT

d_gene: TRBD2
j_gene: TRBJ2-1
abundance: .
v_gene: TRBV24-1
CDR3aa: CATSDSHRSSGSNEQFF
CDR3nt: TGTGCCACCAGTGATTCCCATCGTTCTAGCGGGAGCAATGAGCAGTTCTTC

d_gene: TRBD1
j_gene: TRBJ1-5
abundance: few
v_gene: TRBV19
CDR3aa: CASRAGTVNQPQHF
CDR3nt: TGTGCCAGTAGAGCCGGGACAGTCAATCAGCCCCAGCATTTT

d_gene: TRBD2
j_gene: TRBJ2-3
abundance: .
v_gene: TRBV4-1
CDR3aa: CASSQVALSGRVHGGRYF
CDR3nt: TGCGCCAGCAGCCAGGTGGCGCTTAGCGGGAGGGTCCACGGGGGGCGGTATTTT

d_gene: TRBD2
j_gene: TRBJ2-2
abundance: .
v_gene: TRBV5-4
CDR3aa: CASSYRDYPTGELFF
CDR3nt: TGTGCCAGCAGCTACCGGGACTACCCCACCGGGGAGCTGTTTTTT

d_gene: .
j_gene: TRBJ2-2
abundance: .
v_gene: TRBV12-2
CDR3aa: CASRLRRTSGTGELFF
CDR3nt: TGTGCAAGTCGCTTGCGCAGGACTAGCGGCACCGGGGAGCTGTTTTTT

d_gene: .
j_gene: TRBJ1-2
abundance: .
v_gene: TRBV7-2
CDR3aa: CASSLATAYGYTF
CDR3nt: TGTGCCAGCAGCTTAGCCACAGCATATGGCTACACCTTC

d_gene: TRBD1
j_gene: TRBJ1-4
abundance: .
v_gene: TRBV30
CDR3aa: CAWTIQGGSNEKLFF
CDR3nt: TGTGCCTGGACCATACAGGGGGGGTCTAATGAAAAACTGTTTTTT

d_gene: .
j_gene: TRBJ2-2
abundance: .
v_gene: TRBV6-5
CDR3aa: CASSQDYRATGELFF
CDR3nt: TGTGCCAGCAGCCAAGACTACCGGGCCACCGGGGAGCTGTTTTTT

d_gene: TRBD1
j_gene: TRBJ1-2
abundance: .
v_gene: TRBV6-1
CDR3aa: CASSEARTGVLGYGYTF
CDR3nt: TGTGCCAGCAGTGAAGCCCGGACAGGGGTTTTAGGCTATGGCTACACCTTC

d_gene: .
j_gene: TRBJ2-7
abundance: few
v_gene: TRBV15
CDR3aa: CATSRQGVASGTLYEQYF
CDR3nt: TGTGCCACCAGCCGACAGGGGGTCGCTAGCGGGACCCTTTACGAGCAGTACTTC

d_gene: TRBD1
j_gene: TRBJ1-4
abundance: .
v_gene: TRBV2
CDR3aa: CASRPRQGAEKLFF
CDR3nt: TGTGCCAGCAGACCTAGACAGGGGGCTGAAAAACTGTTTTTT

d_gene: TRBD1
j_gene: TRBJ2-1
abundance: .
v_gene: TRBV19
CDR3aa: CASQYITGVRDEQFF
CDR3nt: TGTGCCAGCCAGTATATCACAGGGGTCCGGGATGAGCAGTTCTTC

d_gene: .
j_gene: TRBJ1-1
abundance: .
v_gene: TRBV27
CDR3aa: CASSLSIDSRGTEAFF
CDR3nt: TGTGCCAGCAGTTTATCGATCGACAGCCGGGGGACTGAAGCTTTCTTT

d_gene: TRBD2
j_gene: TRBJ2-3
abundance: .
v_gene: TRBV7-9
CDR3aa: CASSLMVAGVAGESDTQYF
CDR3nt: TGTGCCAGCAGCTTAATGGTGGCGGGGGTAGCCGGGGAATCAGATACGCAGTATTTT

d_gene: TRBD1
j_gene: TRBJ2-7
abundance: .
v_gene: TRBV19
CDR3aa: CASKDRVFDEQYF
CDR3nt: TGTGCCAGTAAGGACAGGGTTTTCGACGAGCAGTACTTC

d_gene: .
j_gene: TRBJ2-3
abundance: once
v_gene: TRBV6-5
CDR3aa: CASSYGSRPSTDTQYF
CDR3nt: TGTGCCAGCAGTTACGGGAGCCGCCCAAGCACAGATACGCAGTATTTT

d_gene: .
j_gene: TRBJ2-3
abundance: .
v_gene: TRBV9
CDR3aa: CASSPRSVLFPDTQYF
CDR3nt: TGTGCCAGCAGCCCTCGGAGCGTTTTGTTTCCAGATACGCAGTATTTT

d_gene: TRBD2
j_gene: TRBJ2-5
abundance: .
v_gene: TRBV11-2
CDR3aa: CASSFGLAGTKETQYF
CDR3nt: TGTGCCAGCAGCTTCGGACTAGCGGGAACGAAAGAGACCCAGTACTTC

d_gene: TRBD1
j_gene: TRBJ1-1
abundance: .
v_gene: TRBV7-8
CDR3aa: CASSSNSAGTGGTRYEAFF
CDR3nt: TGTGCCAGCAGCTCCAATTCGGCCGGGACAGGGGGGACCCGATACGAAGCTTTCTTT

d_gene: TRBD1
j_gene: TRBJ1-2
abundance: .
v_gene: TRBV19
CDR3aa: CASSVYRGGYTF
CDR3nt: TGTGCCAGTAGTGTATACAGGGGTGGCTACACCTTC

d_gene: TRBD1
j_gene: TRBJ2-3
abundance: .
v_gene: TRBV6-5
CDR3aa: CASRRTGDTDTQYF
CDR3nt: TGTGCCAGCAGACGGACAGGGGACACAGATACGCAGTATTTT

d_gene: .
j_gene: TRBJ2-5
abundance: .
v_gene: TRBV7-3
CDR3aa: CASSPGVVRVGETQYF
CDR3nt: TGTGCCAGCAGCCCGGGGGTGGTCAGGGTAGGAGAGACCCAGTACTTC

d_gene: .
j_gene: TRBJ2-7
abundance: few
v_gene: TRBV29-1
CDR3aa: CSVWTGTRGEQYF
CDR3nt: TGCAGCGTATGGACTGGGACAAGAGGCGAGCAGTACTTC

d_gene: .
j_gene: TRBJ2-2
abundance: .
v_gene: TRBV5-6
CDR3aa: CASSFRGLVPGELFF
CDR3nt: TGTGCCAGCAGCTTTAGGGGGTTGGTTCCCGGGGAGCTGTTTTTT

d_gene: TRBD2
j_gene: TRBJ2-1
abundance: .
v_gene: TRBV6-1
CDR3aa: CASSKAGVLLNEQFF
CDR3nt: TGTGCCAGCAGTAAAGCGGGAGTATTGCTTAATGAGCAGTTCTTC

d_gene: TRBD2
j_gene: TRBJ2-1
abundance: .
v_gene: TRBV7-7
CDR3aa: CASSRTSGFEQFF
CDR3nt: TGTGCCAGCAGCAGGACTAGCGGCTTTGAGCAGTTCTTC

d_gene: TRBD1
j_gene: TRBJ2-3
abundance: .
v_gene: TRBV15
CDR3aa: CATSRASFAGQGSTDTQYF
CDR3nt: TGTGCCACCAGCAGAGCTTCCTTCGCGGGACAGGGCAGCACAGATACGCAGTATTTT

d_gene: TRBD1
j_gene: TRBJ2-5
abundance: .
v_gene: TRBV5-7
CDR3aa: CASPDRVYQETQYF
CDR3nt: TGTGCCAGCCCGGACAGGGTGTACCAAGAGACCCAGTACTTC

d_gene: TRBD1
j_gene: TRBJ2-1
abundance: .
v_gene: TRBV3-1/TRBV3-2
CDR3aa: CASSQGDRGDNEQFF
CDR3nt: TGTGCCAGCAGCCAAGGGGACAGGGGTGACAATGAGCAGTTCTTC

d_gene: .
j_gene: TRBJ2-3
abundance: .
v_gene: TRBV29-1
CDR3aa: CSVVRLRAADTDTQYF
CDR3nt: TGCAGCGTTGTACGGCTTAGGGCAGCGGACACAGATACGCAGTATTTT

d_gene: TRBD2
j_gene: TRBJ2-3
abundance: .
v_gene: TRBV5-1
CDR3aa: CASSSGLAGPDTQYF
CDR3nt: TGCGCCAGCAGCTCGGGACTAGCGGGTCCAGATACGCAGTATTTT

d_gene: TRBD1
j_gene: TRBJ2-7
abundance: .
v_gene: TRBV6-6
CDR3aa: CASSRDRGAYEQYF
CDR3nt: TGTGCCAGCAGCCGGGACAGGGGGGCCTACGAGCAGTACTTC

d_gene: TRBD1
j_gene: TRBJ2-7
abundance: .
v_gene: TRBV19
CDR3aa: CASSNEGAEQYF
CDR3nt: TGTGCCAGTAGTAATGAGGGGGCCGAGCAGTACTTC

d_gene: TRBD1
j_gene: TRBJ2-1
abundance: .
v_gene: TRBV2
CDR3aa: CASTLTGVEVF
CDR3nt: TGTGCCAGCACTCTAACAGGGGTGGAAGTCTTC

d_gene: .
j_gene: TRBJ2-7
abundance: .
v_gene: TRBV14
CDR3aa: CASSQFGGLGEQYF
CDR3nt: TGTGCCAGCAGCCAATTCGGAGGGCTGGGCGAGCAGTACTTC

d_gene: .
j_gene: TRBJ1-6
abundance: .
v_gene: TRBV5-4
CDR3aa: CASSLSGSSYNSPLHF
CDR3nt: TGTGCCAGCAGCTTATCTGGGAGCTCCTATAATTCACCCCTCCACTTT

d_gene: TRBD2
j_gene: TRBJ2-3
abundance: .
v_gene: TRBV5-4
CDR3aa: CASSSSGGADTQYF
CDR3nt: TGTGCCAGCAGCTCTAGCGGGGGCGCAGATACGCAGTATTTT

d_gene: .
j_gene: TRBJ2-6
abundance: once
v_gene: TRBV19
CDR3aa: CASSTDRASGANVLTF
CDR3nt: TGTGCCAGTAGTACCGACAGAGCCTCTGGGGCCAACGTCCTGACTTTC

d_gene: TRBD2
j_gene: TRBJ2-1
abundance: .
v_gene: TRBV6-6
CDR3aa: CASSPGLGYFSYNEQFF
CDR3nt: TGTGCCAGCAGTCCGGGACTAGGTTACTTCTCCTACAATGAGCAGTTCTTC

d_gene: .
j_gene: TRBJ2-7
abundance: .
v_gene: TRBV10-2
CDR3aa: CASSVAGYEQYF
CDR3nt: TGCGCCAGCAGTGTTGCGGGGTACGAGCAGTACTTC

d_gene: .
j_gene: TRBJ1-1
abundance: .
v_gene: TRBV30
CDR3aa: CAWSVTFSLNTEAFF
CDR3nt: TGTGCCTGGAGTGTAACGTTTAGCTTGAACACTGAAGCTTTCTTT

d_gene: .
j_gene: TRBJ1-3
abundance: .
v_gene: TRBV2
CDR3aa: CASLRNSGNTIYF
CDR3nt: TGTGCCAGCCTCAGGAACTCTGGAAACACCATATATTTT

d_gene: .
j_gene: TRBJ2-1
abundance: few
v_gene: TRBV10-1
CDR3aa: CASSDSGGGRYNEQFF
CDR3nt: TGCGCCAGCAGTGACAGTGGCGGTGGGAGGTACAATGAGCAGTTCTTC

d_gene: .
j_gene: TRBJ2-5
abundance: once
v_gene: TRBV5-6
CDR3aa: CASSLVGAGETQYF
CDR3nt: TGTGCCAGCAGCTTGGTGGGGGCTGGAGAGACCCAGTACTTC

d_gene: .
j_gene: TRBJ2-4
abundance: .
v_gene: TRBV4-3
CDR3aa: CASSQDLGGVSGNLAKNIQYF
CDR3nt: TGCGCCAGCAGCCAAGATCTAGGGGGCGTTAGCGGGAATTTGGCCAAAAACATTCAGTACTTC

d_gene: TRBD2
j_gene: TRBJ2-2
abundance: .
v_gene: TRBV5-5
CDR3aa: CASSLAPGGQTGELFF
CDR3nt: TGTGCCAGCAGCTTGGCTCCGGGAGGGCAGACCGGGGAGCTGTTTTTT